Included here is one TCR beta chain sequence, with context. These data come from a study of blood T cell repertoires in COVID-19. Study information: The cDNA or gDNA used as material had been derived from T cells, B-cell-depleted T cells, or PBMCs.

Study processing details: Amplification of reference gene primers was used by the study to estimate nucleated cell counts. Data came from immunoSEQ multiplex PCR; TCRdb stores just in-frame clones and leaves some out. That table furnishes V, J and clone size, whereas the DNA furnished D and trimming. Found here are about 170,000 clones, more than 70% of them singletons; the top ten hold 13% to 15%. The receptor was isolated from a man between 18 and 29 years old with active or convalescent COVID-19. Sequencing was done on a sample of peripheral blood.

This CDR3 reads CASSQDQRGIYEQYF. The CDR3 DNA follows: TGCGCCAGCAGCCAAGATCAAAGGGGCATCTACGAGCAGTACTTC. The chain links TRBV4-3 to TRBJ2-7, with D possibly being TRBD1 (5 bases). The germline CDR1 and CDR2 sequences are LGHNA and YSLEER. The CDR3 has 15 residues. V lost 0 bases and J 3 bases, leaving 12 bases between the germline ends.